Listed here is a single TCR beta chain. Participant ages covered about 18 to 90 years across approximately 25 US areas. Participant-reported clinical history was the basis for cohort assignment. In the study's own analysis: Cell counts per sample came from amplifying reference gene primers. The data were produced by immunoSEQ multiplex PCR, yet TCRdb's version contains in-frame clones alone and is incomplete. V and J calls and clone size are as listed in that table; D and trimming were resolved from the DNA. This sample yields around 500,000 clones, of which roughly 90% are seen a single time; about 1.7% belongs to the top ten. The sample is drawn from a study of blood T cell repertoires in COVID-19. Study overall: The study drew acute and convalescent COVID-19 samples from the United States, Italy and Spain.

This TCR was sampled from a woman aged 40 to 50 who had recovered from COVID-19. Sequences were obtained from PBMCs or T cells enriched from blood (not recorded which).

DNA for the CDR3: TGTGCCAGTACCCGGGACAGTGCAAGCTACGAGCAGTACTTC. Protein: CASTRDSASYEQYF. This chain links TRBV19 with TRBJ2-7, with 7 bases fitting TRBD1. J gave up 3 bases and V 7 bases, and 9 bases lay outside the gene matches. Germline V gene data show CDR1 as LNHDA and CDR2 as SQIVND (reference sequence). This CDR3 has 14 amino acids.